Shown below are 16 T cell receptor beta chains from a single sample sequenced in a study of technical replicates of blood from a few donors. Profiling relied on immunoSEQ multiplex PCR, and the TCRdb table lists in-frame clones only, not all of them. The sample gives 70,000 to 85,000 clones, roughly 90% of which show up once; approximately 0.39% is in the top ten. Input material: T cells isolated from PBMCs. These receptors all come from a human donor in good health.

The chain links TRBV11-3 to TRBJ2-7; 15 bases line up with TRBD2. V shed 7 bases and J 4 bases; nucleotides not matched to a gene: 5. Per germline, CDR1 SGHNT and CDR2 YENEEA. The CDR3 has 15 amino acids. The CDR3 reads CASTLGLAGGYEQYF. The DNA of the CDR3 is TGTGCCAGCACCCTTGGACTAGCGGGAGGGTACGAGCAGTACTTC.

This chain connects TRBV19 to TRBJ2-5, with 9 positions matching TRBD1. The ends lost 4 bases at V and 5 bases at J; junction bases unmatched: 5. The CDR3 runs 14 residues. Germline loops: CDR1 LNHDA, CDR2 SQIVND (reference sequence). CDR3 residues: CASSKGTGWETQYF. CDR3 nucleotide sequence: TGTGCCAGTAGTAAGGGGACAGGGTGGGAGACCCAGTACTTC. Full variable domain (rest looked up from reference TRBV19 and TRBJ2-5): DGGITQSPKYLFRKEGQNVTLSCEQNLNHDAMYWYRQDPGQGLRLIYYSQIVNDFQKGDIAEGYSVSREKKESFPLTVTSAQKNPTAFYLCASSKGTGWETQYFGPGTRLLVL.

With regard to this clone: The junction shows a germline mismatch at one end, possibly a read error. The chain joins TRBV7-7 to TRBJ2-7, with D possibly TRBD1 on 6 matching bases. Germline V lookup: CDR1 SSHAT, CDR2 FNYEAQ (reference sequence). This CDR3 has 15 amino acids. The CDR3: CASSLGSGASYEQYF. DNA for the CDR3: TGTGCTAGCAGCTTAGGGTCAGGGGCCTCCTACGAGCAGTACTTC. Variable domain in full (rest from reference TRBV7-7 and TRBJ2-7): GAGVSQSPRYKVTKRGQDVTLRCDPISSHATLYWYQQALGQGPEFLTYFNYEAQPDKSGLPSDRFSAERPEGSISTLTIQRTEQRDSAMYRCASSLGSGASYEQYFGPGTRLTVT.

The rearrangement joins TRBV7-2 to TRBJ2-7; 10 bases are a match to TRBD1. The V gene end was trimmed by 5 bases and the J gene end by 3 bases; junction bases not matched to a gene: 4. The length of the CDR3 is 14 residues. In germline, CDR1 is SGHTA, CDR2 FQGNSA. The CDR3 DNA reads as TGTGCCAGCAGCACGGGGGACAGGGGCTACGAGCAGTACTTC. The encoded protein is CASSTGDRGYEQYF.

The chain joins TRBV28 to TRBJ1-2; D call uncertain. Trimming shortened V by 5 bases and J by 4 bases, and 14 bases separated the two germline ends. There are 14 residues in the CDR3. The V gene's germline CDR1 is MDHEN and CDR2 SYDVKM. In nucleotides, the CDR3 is TGTGCCAGCAGTCCCATGAGGGCGGGCTATGGCTACACCTTC. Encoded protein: CASSPMRAGYGYTF.

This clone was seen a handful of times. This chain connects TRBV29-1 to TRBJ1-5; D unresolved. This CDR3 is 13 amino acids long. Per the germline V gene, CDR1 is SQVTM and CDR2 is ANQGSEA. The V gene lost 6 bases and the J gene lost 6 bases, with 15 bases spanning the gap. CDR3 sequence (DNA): TGCAGCGTGAACACCGGGATCGGTCAGCCCCAGCATTTT. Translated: CSVNTGIGQPQHF.

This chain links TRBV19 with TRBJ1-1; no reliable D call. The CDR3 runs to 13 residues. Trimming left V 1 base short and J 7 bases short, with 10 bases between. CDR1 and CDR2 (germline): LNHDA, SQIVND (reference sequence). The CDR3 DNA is TGTGCCAGTAGTATAGCCCCCCGGGTTGAAGCTTTCTTT. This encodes CASSIAPRVEAFF.

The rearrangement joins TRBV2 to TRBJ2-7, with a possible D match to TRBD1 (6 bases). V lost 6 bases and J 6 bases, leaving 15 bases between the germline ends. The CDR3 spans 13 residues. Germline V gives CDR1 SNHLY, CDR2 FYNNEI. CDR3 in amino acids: CASSRSDSREQYF. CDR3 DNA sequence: TGTGCCAGCAGCCGGTCGGACAGCCGCGAGCAGTACTTC.

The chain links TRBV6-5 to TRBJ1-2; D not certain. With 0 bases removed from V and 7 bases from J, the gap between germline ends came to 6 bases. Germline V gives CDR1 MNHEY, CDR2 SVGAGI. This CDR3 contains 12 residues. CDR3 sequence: CASSYSGRGYTF. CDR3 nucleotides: TGTGCCAGCAGTTACTCCGGTCGTGGCTACACCTTC.

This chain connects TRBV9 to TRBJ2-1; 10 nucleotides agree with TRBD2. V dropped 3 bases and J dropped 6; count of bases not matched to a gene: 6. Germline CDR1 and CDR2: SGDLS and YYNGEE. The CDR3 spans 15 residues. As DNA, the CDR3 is TGTGCCAGCAGCGCAACCGGGACTAGCGTCAATGAGCAGTTCTTC. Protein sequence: CASSATGTSVNEQFF.

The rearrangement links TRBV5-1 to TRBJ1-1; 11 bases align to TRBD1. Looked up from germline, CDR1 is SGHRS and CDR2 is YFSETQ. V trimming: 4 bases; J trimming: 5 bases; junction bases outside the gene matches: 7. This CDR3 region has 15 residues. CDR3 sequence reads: CASSDRDRGGTEAFF. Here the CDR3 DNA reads TGCGCCAGCAGCGACCGGGACAGGGGGGGAACTGAAGCTTTCTTT.

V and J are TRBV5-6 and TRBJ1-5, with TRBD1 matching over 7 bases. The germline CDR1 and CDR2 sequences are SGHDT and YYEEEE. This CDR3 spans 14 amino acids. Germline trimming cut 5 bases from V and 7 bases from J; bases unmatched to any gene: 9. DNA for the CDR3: TGTGCCAGCAGGACCACAGGGGCCGAACAGCCCCAGCATTTT. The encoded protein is CASRTTGAEQPQHF.

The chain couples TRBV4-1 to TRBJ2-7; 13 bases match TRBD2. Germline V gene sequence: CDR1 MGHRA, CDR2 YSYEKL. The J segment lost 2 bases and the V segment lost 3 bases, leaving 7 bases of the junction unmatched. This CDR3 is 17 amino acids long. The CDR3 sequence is CASSHVTSGRKPYEQYF. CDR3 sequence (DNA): TGCGCCAGCAGCCACGTGACTAGCGGGAGGAAACCCTACGAGCAGTACTTC.

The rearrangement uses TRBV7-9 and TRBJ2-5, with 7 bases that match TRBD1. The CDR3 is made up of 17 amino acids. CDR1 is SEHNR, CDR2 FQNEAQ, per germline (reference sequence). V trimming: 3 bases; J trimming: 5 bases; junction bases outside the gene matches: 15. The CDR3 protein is CASSLGTVNSGAETQYF. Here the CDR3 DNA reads TGTGCCAGCAGCTTGGGGACAGTTAATAGTGGAGCGGAGACCCAGTACTTC. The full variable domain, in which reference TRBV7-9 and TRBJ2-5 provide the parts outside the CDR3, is DTGVSQNPRHKITKRGQNVTFRCDPISEHNRLYWYRQTLGQGPEFLTYFQNEAQLEKSRLLSDRFSAERPKGSFSTLEIQRTEQGDSAMYLCASSLGTVNSGAETQYFGPGTRLLVL.

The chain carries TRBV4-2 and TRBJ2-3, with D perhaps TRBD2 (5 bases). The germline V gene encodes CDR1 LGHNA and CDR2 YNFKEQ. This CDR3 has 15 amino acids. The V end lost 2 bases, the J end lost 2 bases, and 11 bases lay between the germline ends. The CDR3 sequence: CASSQLDRDTDTQYF. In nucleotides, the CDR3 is TGTGCCAGCAGCCAACTCGACCGGGACACAGATACGCAGTATTTT.

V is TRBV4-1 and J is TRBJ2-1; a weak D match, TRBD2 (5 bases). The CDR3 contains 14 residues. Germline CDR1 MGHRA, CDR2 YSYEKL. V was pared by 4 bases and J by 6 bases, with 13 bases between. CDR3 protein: CASSPWEPPNEQFF. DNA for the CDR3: TGCGCCAGCAGCCCGTGGGAGCCACCCAATGAGCAGTTCTTC.